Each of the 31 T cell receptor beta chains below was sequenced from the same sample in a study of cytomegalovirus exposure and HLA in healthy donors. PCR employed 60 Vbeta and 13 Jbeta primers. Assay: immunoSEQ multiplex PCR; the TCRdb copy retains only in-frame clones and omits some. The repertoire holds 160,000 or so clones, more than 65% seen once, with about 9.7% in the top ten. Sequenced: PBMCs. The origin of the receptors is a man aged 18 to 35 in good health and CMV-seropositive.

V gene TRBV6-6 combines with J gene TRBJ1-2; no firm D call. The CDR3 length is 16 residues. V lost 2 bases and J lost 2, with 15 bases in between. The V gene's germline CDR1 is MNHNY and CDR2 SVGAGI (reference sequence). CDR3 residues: CASSYSLSDINYGYTF. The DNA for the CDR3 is TGTGCCAGCAGTTACAGTCTATCAGACATAAACTATGGCTACACCTTC.

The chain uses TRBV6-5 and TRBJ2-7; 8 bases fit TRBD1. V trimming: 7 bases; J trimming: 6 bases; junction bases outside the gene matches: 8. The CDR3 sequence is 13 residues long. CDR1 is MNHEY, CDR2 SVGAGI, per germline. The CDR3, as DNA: TGTGCCAGCACTTCCCCAGGGGGCAGCGAGCAGTACTTC. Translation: CASTSPGGSEQYF.

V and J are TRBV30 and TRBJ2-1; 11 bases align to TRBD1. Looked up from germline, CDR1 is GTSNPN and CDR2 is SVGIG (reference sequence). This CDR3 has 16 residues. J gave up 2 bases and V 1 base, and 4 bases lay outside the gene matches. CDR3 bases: TGTGCCTGGAGTGCCCGGACAGGGGGCCCCTACAATGAGCAGTTCTTC. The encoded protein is CAWSARTGGPYNEQFF. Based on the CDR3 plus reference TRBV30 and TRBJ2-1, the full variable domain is SQTIHQWPATLVQPVGSPLSLECTVEGTSNPNLYWYRQAAGRGLQLLFYSVGIGQISSEVPQNLSASRPQDRQFILSSKKLLLSDSGFYLCAWSARTGGPYNEQFFGPGTRLTVL.

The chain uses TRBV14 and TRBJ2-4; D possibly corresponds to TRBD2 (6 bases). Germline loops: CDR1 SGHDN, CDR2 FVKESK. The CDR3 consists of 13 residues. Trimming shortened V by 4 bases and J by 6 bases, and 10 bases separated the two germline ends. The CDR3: CASSPRGINIQYF. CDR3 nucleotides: TGTGCCAGCAGCCCACGGGGGATAAACATTCAGTACTTC.

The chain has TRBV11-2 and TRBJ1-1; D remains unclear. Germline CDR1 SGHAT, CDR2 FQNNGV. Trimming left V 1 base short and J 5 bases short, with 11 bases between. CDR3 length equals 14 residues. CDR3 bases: TGTGCCAGCAGCTTAGGTCCGGGTTATACTGAAGCTTTCTTT. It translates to CASSLGPGYTEAFF.

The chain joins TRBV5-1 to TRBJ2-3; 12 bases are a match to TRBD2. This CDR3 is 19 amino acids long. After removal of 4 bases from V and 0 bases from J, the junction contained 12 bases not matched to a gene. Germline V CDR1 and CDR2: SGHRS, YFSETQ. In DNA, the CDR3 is TGCGCCAGCAGCGAAGACTGGACTAGCGGGATGTATAGCACAGATACGCAGTATTTT. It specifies CASSEDWTSGMYSTDTQYF.

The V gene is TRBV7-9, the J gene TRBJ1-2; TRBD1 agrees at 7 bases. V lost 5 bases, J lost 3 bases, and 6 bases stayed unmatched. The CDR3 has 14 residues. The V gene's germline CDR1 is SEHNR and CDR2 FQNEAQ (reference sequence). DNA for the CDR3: TGTGCCAGCAGCACCGGACAGGCCGACTATGGCTACACCTTC. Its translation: CASSTGQADYGYTF.

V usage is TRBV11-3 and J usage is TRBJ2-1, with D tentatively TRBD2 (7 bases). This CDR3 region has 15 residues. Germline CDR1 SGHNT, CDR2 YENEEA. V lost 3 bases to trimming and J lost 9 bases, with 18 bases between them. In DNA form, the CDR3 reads TGTGCCAGCAGCTTGGTGGGGGGGCCTTCGGCTGAGCAGTTCTTC. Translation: CASSLVGGPSAEQFF.

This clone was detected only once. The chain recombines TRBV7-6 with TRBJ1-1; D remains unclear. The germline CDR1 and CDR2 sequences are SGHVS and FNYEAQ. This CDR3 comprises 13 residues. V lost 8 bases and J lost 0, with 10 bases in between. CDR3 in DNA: TGTGCCAGCTCCTCGTCCCTGAACACTGAAGCTTTCTTT. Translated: CASSSSLNTEAFF.

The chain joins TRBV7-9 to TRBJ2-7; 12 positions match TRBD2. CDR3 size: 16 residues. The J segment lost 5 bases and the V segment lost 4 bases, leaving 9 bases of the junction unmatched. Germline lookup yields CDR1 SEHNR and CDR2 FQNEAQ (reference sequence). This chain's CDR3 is CASSYLLTSGSNEQYF. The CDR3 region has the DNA TGTGCCAGCAGCTACCTGCTGACTAGCGGGAGTAACGAGCAGTACTTC.

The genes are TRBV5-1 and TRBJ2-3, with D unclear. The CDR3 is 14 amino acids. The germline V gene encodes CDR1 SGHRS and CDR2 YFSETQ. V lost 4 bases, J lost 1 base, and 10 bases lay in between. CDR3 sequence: CASSVRGGTDTQYF. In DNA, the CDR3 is TGCGCCAGCAGCGTCCGTGGAGGCACAGATACGCAGTATTTT.

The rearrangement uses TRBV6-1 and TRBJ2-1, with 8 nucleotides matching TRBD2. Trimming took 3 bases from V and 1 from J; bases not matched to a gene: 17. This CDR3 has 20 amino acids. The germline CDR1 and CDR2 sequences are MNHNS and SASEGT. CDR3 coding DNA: TGTGCCAGCAGTGATAGTGGGGGACTAGTGGGGGGGAGATCCTACAATGAGCAGTTCTTC. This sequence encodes CASSDSGGLVGGRSYNEQFF.

The CDR3 is CASSLKGRLGKLFF. In DNA, the CDR3 is TGTGCCAGCAGTTTAAAGGGGAGGCTCGGAAAACTGTTTTTT. The chain combines TRBV27 with TRBJ1-4; TRBD1 is a possible D gene (5 bases). V lost 2 bases, J lost 10 bases, and 14 bases lay in between. CDR3 length: 14 residues. Looked up from germline, CDR1 is MNHEY and CDR2 is SMNVEV (reference sequence).

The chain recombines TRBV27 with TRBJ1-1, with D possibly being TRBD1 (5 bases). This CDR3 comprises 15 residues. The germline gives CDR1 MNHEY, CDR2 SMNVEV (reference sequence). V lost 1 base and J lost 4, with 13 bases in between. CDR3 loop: CASSLYGHSSTEAFF. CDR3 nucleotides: TGTGCCAGCAGTTTATATGGACACTCGAGCACTGAAGCTTTCTTT.

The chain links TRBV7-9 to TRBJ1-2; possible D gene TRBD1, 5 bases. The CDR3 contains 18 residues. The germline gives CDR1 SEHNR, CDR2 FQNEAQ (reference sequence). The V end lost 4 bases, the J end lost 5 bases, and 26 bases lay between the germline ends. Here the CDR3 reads CASSSLKIFREGTYGYTF. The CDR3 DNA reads TGTGCCAGCAGCTCTTTAAAAATATTCAGGGAGGGGACTTATGGCTACACCTTC.

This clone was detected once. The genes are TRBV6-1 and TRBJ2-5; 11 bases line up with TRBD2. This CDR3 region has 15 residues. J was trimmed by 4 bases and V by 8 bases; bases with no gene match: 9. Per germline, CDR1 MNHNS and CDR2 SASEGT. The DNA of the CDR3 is TGTGCCAGCGGAGATACTAGCGGGAGTTCAGAGACCCAGTACTTC. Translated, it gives CASGDTSGSSETQYF.

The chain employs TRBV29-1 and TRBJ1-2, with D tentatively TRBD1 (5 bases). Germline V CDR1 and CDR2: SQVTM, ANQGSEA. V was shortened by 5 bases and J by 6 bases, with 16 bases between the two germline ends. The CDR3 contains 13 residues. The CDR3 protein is CSVQGPLGHGYTF. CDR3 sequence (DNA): TGCAGCGTTCAGGGCCCTTTAGGGCATGGCTACACCTTC.

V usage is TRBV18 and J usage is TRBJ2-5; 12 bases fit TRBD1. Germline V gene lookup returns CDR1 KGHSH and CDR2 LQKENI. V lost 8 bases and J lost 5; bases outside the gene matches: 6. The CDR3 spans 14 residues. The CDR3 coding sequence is TGTGCCAGCCTGGGACAGGGGGCAGTGGAGACCCAGTACTTC. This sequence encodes CASLGQGAVETQYF.

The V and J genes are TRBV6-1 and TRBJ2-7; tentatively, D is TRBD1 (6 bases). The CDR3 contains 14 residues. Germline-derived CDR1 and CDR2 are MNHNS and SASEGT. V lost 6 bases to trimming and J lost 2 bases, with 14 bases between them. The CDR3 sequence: CASSRGFETYEQYF. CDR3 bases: TGTGCCAGCAGCAGGGGCTTTGAGACCTACGAGCAGTACTTC.

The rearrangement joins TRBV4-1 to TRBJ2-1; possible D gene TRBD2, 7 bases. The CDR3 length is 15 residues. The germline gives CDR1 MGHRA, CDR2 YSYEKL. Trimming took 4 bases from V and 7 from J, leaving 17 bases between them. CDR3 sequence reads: CASSLLVGGLNEQFF. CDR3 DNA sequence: TGCGCCAGCAGCCTACTAGTGGGGGGGCTTAATGAGCAGTTCTTC.

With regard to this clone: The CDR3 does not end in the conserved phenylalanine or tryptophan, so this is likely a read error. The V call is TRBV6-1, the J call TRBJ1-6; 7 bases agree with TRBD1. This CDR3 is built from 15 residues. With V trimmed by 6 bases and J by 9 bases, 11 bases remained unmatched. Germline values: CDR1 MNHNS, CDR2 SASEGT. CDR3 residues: CASSPTTGRASPLHL. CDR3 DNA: TGTGCCAGCAGCCCTACGACAGGGCGGGCTTCACCCCTCCACCTT.

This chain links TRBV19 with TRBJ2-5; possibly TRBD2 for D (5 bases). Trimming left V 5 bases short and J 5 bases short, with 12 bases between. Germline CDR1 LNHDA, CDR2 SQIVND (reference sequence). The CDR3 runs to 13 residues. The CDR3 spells CASSLRDGETQYF. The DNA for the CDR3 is TGTGCCAGTAGTCTACGGGATGGGGAGACCCAGTACTTC.

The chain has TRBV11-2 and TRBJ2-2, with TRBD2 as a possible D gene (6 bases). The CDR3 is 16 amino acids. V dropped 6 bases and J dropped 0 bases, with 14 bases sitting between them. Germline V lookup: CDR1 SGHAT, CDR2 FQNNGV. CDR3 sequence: CASSLFAGTNTGELFF. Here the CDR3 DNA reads TGTGCCAGCAGTTTGTTCGCGGGAACGAACACCGGGGAGCTGTTTTTT.

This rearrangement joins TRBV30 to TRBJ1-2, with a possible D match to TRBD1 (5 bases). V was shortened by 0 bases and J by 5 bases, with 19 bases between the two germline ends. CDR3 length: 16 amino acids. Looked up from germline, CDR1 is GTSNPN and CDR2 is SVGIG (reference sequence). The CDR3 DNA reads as TGTGCCTGGAGTGTAGGGGTAGGCGGCGCCTGGTATGGCTACACCTTC. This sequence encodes CAWSVGVGGAWYGYTF.

The CDR3 reads CASGVGGYNEQFF. CDR3 in DNA: TGTGCTAGTGGGGTGGGGGGCTACAATGAGCAGTTCTTC. The chain joins TRBV12-5 to TRBJ2-1; perhaps TRBD2 as D (6 bases). This CDR3 is built from 13 residues. CDR1 is LGHNT and CDR2 is FRNRAP in the germline V gene. With 6 bases removed from V and 3 bases from J, the gap between germline ends came to 9 bases.

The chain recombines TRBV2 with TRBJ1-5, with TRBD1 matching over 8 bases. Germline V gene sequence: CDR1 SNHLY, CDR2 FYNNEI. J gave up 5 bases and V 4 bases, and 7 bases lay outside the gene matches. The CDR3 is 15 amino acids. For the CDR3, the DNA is TGTGCCAGCAGTGGAGACAGGGGTGGTTATCAGCCCCAGCATTTT. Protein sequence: CASSGDRGGYQPQHF.

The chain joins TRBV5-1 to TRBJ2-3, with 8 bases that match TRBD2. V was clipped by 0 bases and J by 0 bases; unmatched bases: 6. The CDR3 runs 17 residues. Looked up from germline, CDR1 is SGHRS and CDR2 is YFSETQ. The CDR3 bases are TGCGCCAGCAGCTTGGAACTTGCTAGCGGGAGCACAGATACGCAGTATTTT. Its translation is CASSLELASGSTDTQYF. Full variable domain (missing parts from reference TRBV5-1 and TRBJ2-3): KAGVTQTPRYLIKTRGQQVTLSCSPISGHRSVSWYQQTPGQGLQFLFEYFSETQRNKGNFPGRFSGRQFSNSRSEMNVSTLELGDSALYLCASSLELASGSTDTQYFGPGTRLTVL.

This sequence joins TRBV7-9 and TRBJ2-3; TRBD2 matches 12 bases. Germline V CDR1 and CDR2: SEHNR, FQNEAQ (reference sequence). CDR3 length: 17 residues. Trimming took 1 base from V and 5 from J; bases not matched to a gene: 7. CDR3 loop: CASSLGTSGRHLDTQYF. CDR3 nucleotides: TGTGCCAGCAGCTTAGGAACTAGCGGGAGGCACTTAGATACGCAGTATTTT. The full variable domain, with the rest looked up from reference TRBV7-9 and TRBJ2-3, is DTGVSQNPRHKITKRGQNVTFRCDPISEHNRLYWYRQTLGQGPEFLTYFQNEAQLEKSRLLSDRFSAERPKGSFSTLEIQRTEQGDSAMYLCASSLGTSGRHLDTQYFGPGTRLTVL.

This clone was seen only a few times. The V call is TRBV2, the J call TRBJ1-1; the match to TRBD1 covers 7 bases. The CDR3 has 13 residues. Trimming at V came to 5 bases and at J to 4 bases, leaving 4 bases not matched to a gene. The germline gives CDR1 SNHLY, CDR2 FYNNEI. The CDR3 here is CASSLTGTTEAFF. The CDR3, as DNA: TGTGCCAGCAGTTTGACAGGGACCACTGAAGCTTTCTTT.

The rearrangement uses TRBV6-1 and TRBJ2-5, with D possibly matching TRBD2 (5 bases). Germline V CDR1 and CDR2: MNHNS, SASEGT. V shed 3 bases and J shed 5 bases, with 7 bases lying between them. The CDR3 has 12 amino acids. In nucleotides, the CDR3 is TGTGCCAGCAGTGAGTGGGAGGAGACCCAGTACTTC. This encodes CASSEWEETQYF.

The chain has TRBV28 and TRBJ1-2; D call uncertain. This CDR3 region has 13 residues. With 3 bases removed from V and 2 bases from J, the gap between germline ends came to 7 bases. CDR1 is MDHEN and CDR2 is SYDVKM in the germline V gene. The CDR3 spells CASSFTANYGYTF. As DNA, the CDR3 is TGTGCCAGCAGTTTTACAGCAAACTATGGCTACACCTTC.